The next 28 T cell receptor beta chains were all read from a single sample in a study of CD8+ T cells in alopecia areata. Sequencing used cDNA as its template, made by extracting RNA and reverse transcribing it. Assay: immunoSEQ multiplex PCR; the TCRdb copy retains only in-frame clones and omits some. Here the sample spans 110,000 or so clones, roughly 59% being singletons. The specimen was CD8+ T cells sorted from blood. These receptors were collected from a human donor in good health.

This clone has more than one count but fewer than ten. This chain joins TRBV4-1 and TRBJ1-1, with a tentative D call TRBD1 (6 bases). CDR1 and CDR2 (germline): MGHRA, YSYEKL. Trimming took off 2 bases at V and 6 bases at J, with 13 bases between the two ends. The CDR3 runs to 14 residues. The CDR3 loop is CASSQLTGIPEAFF. The CDR3 DNA sequence: TGCGCCAGCAGCCAATTGACAGGAATCCCTGAAGCTTTCTTT.

This sequence joins TRBV13 and TRBJ2-3, with 7 positions matching TRBD1. The ends lost 5 bases at V and 3 bases at J; junction bases unmatched: 2. This CDR3 has 13 residues. Germline lookup yields CDR1 PRHDT and CDR2 FYEKMQ (reference sequence). This CDR3 is CASSRQGTDTQYF. The CDR3 DNA sequence: TGTGCCAGCAGCCGACAGGGAACAGATACGCAGTATTTT.

V and J are TRBV28 and TRBJ1-2; 10 bases align to TRBD1. V lost 6 bases and J lost 3; bases outside the gene matches: 7. CDR3 length: 15 residues. Germline V gives CDR1 MDHEN, CDR2 SYDVKM. The chain's CDR3 is CASSSDRGPYYGYTF. In DNA, the CDR3 is TGTGCCAGCAGCTCCGACAGGGGGCCATACTATGGCTACACCTTC.

The chain combines TRBV9 with TRBJ2-3; D is undetermined. The length of the CDR3 is 18 residues. Deletions cut 0 bases from V and 6 bases from J, with 23 bases between. Germline CDR1 is SGDLS and CDR2 is YYNGEE. This CDR3 reads CASSVDGWVLDPRDTQYF. CDR3 DNA: TGTGCCAGCAGCGTAGACGGCTGGGTTCTGGACCCCCGGGATACGCAGTATTTT.

The chain is built from TRBV10-2 and TRBJ2-1, with D perhaps assigned TRBD1 or TRBD2 (5 bases each). Between the trimmed V and J ends, which lost 3 bases and 9 bases, there was a span of 15 bases. The CDR3 loop spans 14 amino acids. Germline V CDR1 and CDR2: WSHSY, SAAADI. DNA for the CDR3: TGCGCCAGCAGTGACCGAGGGGCCTACTTTGAGCAGTTCTTC. Protein: CASSDRGAYFEQFF.

The chain couples TRBV27 to TRBJ2-4, with 9 bases that match TRBD2. The germline CDR1 and CDR2 sequences are MNHEY and SMNVEV (reference sequence). CDR3 size: 17 residues. V lost 3 bases, J lost 0 bases, and 6 bases stayed unmatched. CDR3 DNA sequence: TGTGCCAGCAGTTTGGGGCGCGGGGGGGGAGCCAAAAACATTCAGTACTTC. The encoded protein is CASSLGRGGGAKNIQYF.

The chain employs TRBV13 and TRBJ2-3; possibly TRBD2 for D (5 bases). This CDR3 is built from 16 residues. The germline gives CDR1 PRHDT, CDR2 FYEKMQ (reference sequence). Trimming left V 4 bases short and J 6 bases short, with 20 bases between. CDR3 residues: CASSCARAVYPDTQYF. CDR3 DNA sequence: TGTGCCAGCAGCTGCGCGCGGGCCGTGTATCCGGATACGCAGTATTTT.

The chain employs TRBV10-3 and TRBJ1-5, with D maybe TRBD1 (6 bases). Trimming stripped 0 bases from V and 1 base from J, with 13 bases between. Germline CDR1 is ENHRY and CDR2 is SYGVKD. CDR3 length: 17 residues. CDR3 coding DNA: TGTGCCATCAGTGAGTCGAACAGGGAAGGGAGCAATCAGCCCCAGCATTTT. Translation: CAISESNREGSNQPQHF.

The chain combines TRBV4-2 with TRBJ2-5; TRBD2 agrees at 10 bases. The junction had 11 bases not matched to a gene; V was cut back by 11 bases and J by 5 bases. This CDR3 comprises 14 residues. Germline assignment: CDR1 LGHNA and CDR2 YNFKEQ. CDR3 DNA sequence: TGTGCCGAATCGGGACTAGCGAGCGACGAGACCCAGTACTTC. Protein sequence: CAESGLASDETQYF.

The chain uses TRBV20-1 and TRBJ2-5, with D perhaps TRBD2 (6 bases). Between the trimmed V and J ends, which lost 5 bases and 7 bases, there was a span of 11 bases. Germline-derived CDR1 and CDR2 are DFQATT and SNEGSKA (reference sequence). This CDR3 spans 11 amino acids. The CDR3 DNA is TGCAGTGCTCCTTTTAGCGGGACCCAGTACTTC. This gives the protein CSAPFSGTQYF.

The chain has TRBV29-1 and TRBJ2-3; D is unclear. The CDR3 loop spans 14 amino acids. Trimming pared 1 base from V and 2 bases from J, leaving 10 bases between. CDR1 SQVTM and CDR2 ANQGSEA come from the germline V gene. CDR3 bases: TGCAGCGTTGAAGTGAAGACGTTCACAGATACGCAGTATTTT. Amino acids: CSVEVKTFTDTQYF.

V gene TRBV29-1 combines with J gene TRBJ2-3; 10 bases line up with TRBD2. Germline V gene lookup returns CDR1 SQVTM and CDR2 ANQGSEA. V gave up 1 base and J gave up 1 base; unmatched junction bases: 20. There are 21 residues in the CDR3. CDR3 in amino acids: CSVEGREKAGGALVGTDTQYF. The CDR3 DNA sequence: TGCAGCGTTGAAGGGCGAGAAAAAGCGGGGGGGGCCCTTGTAGGCACAGATACGCAGTATTTT.

The chain is built from TRBV4-3 and TRBJ2-3, with D possibly TRBD2 on 5 matching bases. The V end lost 1 base, the J end lost 2 bases, and 13 bases lay between the germline ends. The CDR3 is 16 amino acids. Looked up from germline, CDR1 is LGHNA and CDR2 is YSLEER. The CDR3: CASSQGSGLATDTQYF. In DNA, the CDR3 is TGCGCCAGCAGCCAAGGTTCGGGTCTAGCCACAGATACGCAGTATTTT.

The V gene is TRBV11-2, the J gene TRBJ1-2; D unclear. V lost 5 bases and J lost 10, with 14 bases in between. The CDR3 contains 12 residues. Per the germline V gene, CDR1 is SGHAT and CDR2 is FQNNGV. The CDR3 nucleotides read TGTGCCAGCAGCCCGATGGGATGGAACTACACCTTC. Translating it yields CASSPMGWNYTF.

This clone was seen a few times. The V call is TRBV29-1, the J call TRBJ1-2; the D is unclear. Trimming removed 7 bases at V and 1 base at J, with 7 bases between. The CDR3 spans 11 residues. CDR1 is SQVTM and CDR2 is ANQGSEA in the germline V gene. Here the CDR3 DNA reads TGCAGCGCCTCTAGTAACTATGGCTACACCTTC. This codes for CSASSNYGYTF.

The chain has TRBV14 and TRBJ2-1; 7 nucleotides match TRBD2. The CDR3 length is 16 residues. J lost 3 bases, V lost 0 bases, and 5 bases had no gene match. Germline CDR1 is SGHDN and CDR2 is FVKESK. The CDR3 reads CASSQDWIAGYNEQFF. CDR3 sequence (DNA): TGTGCCAGCAGCCAAGATTGGATAGCGGGCTACAATGAGCAGTTCTTC.

The chain uses TRBV5-6 and TRBJ2-7; 8 bases align to TRBD2. After removal of 5 bases from V and 0 bases from J, the junction contained 7 bases not matched to a gene. The CDR3 is 15 residues long. Germline V gene sequence: CDR1 SGHDT, CDR2 YYEEEE. The CDR3 spells CASSTGLGSSYEQYF. CDR3 sequence (DNA): TGTGCCAGCAGTACGGGACTAGGGAGCTCCTACGAGCAGTACTTC.

The chain is built from TRBV7-6 and TRBJ2-3; maybe TRBD2 (5 bases). V dropped 1 base and J dropped 4 bases, with 15 bases sitting between them. Germline V CDR1 and CDR2: SGHVS, FNYEAQ. This CDR3 is 16 amino acids long. CDR3 sequence (DNA): TGTGCCAGCAGCTTAGTAGCCGGGGTCCGTGCAGATACGCAGTATTTT. It specifies CASSLVAGVRADTQYF.

The V call is TRBV6-5, the J call TRBJ1-2; 8 bases are a match to TRBD1. V was clipped by 6 bases and J by 7 bases; unmatched bases: 10. CDR3 length equals 14 residues. Germline CDR1 and CDR2: MNHEY and SVGAGI. CDR3 in amino acids: CASSPADRASGYTF. Written as DNA, the CDR3 is TGTGCCAGCAGCCCAGCGGACAGGGCCAGTGGCTACACCTTC.

V usage is TRBV29-1 and J usage is TRBJ1-2, with 11 bases identical to TRBD1. Unmatched junction bases numbered 9, after V lost 7 bases and J lost 8 bases. The CDR3 contains 13 residues. Germline V gene lookup returns CDR1 SQVTM and CDR2 ANQGSEA. The CDR3 DNA sequence: TGCAGCGGCGGCCCGGGACAGGGGGGAGGCTACACCTTC. Residues: CSGGPGQGGGYTF.

This sequence joins TRBV7-9 and TRBJ2-5; 7 nucleotides line up with TRBD2. The CDR3 loop spans 15 amino acids. The germline gives CDR1 SEHNR, CDR2 FQNEAQ (reference sequence). The V and J ends lost 3 bases and 2 bases, in that order; junction bases with no gene match: 6. The CDR3 DNA reads as TGTGCCAGCAGCTTCGGCGGGGGACCTCAAGAGACCCAGTACTTC. Translated: CASSFGGGPQETQYF.

In nucleotides, the CDR3 is TGTGCCAGCAGCAAAAGACAGGGTCTTGAAGATACGCAGTATTTT. It encodes CASSKRQGLEDTQYF. The rearrangement links TRBV4-2 to TRBJ2-3; 7 bases are shared with TRBD1. CDR3 length: 15 residues. J was trimmed by 5 bases and V by 5 bases; bases with no gene match: 10. The V gene's germline CDR1 is LGHNA and CDR2 YNFKEQ.

V and J are TRBV13 and TRBJ2-1, with D maybe TRBD1 (6 bases). The CDR3 has 13 residues. Germline values: CDR1 PRHDT, CDR2 FYEKMQ (reference sequence). Trimming took 3 bases from V and 6 from J, leaving 9 bases between them. The CDR3 DNA sequence: TGTGCCAGCAGCTTGACAGGTGCCAATGAGCAGTTCTTC. Translated: CASSLTGANEQFF.

V usage is TRBV25-1 and J usage is TRBJ1-6; D unresolved. The CDR3 sequence is 13 residues long. The germline V gene has CDR1 MGHDK and CDR2 SYGVNS. V was cut by 1 base and J by 10 bases, with 8 bases left in between. CDR3 sequence (DNA): TGTGCCAGCAGTGAATGGTCTGTGTCACCCCTCCACTTT. It codes for CASSEWSVSPLHF.

This rearrangement joins TRBV4-1 to TRBJ2-1, with D uncertain. Deletions cut 1 base from V and 4 bases from J, with 11 bases between. Germline loops: CDR1 MGHRA, CDR2 YSYEKL. This CDR3 has 15 residues. The CDR3 DNA reads as TGCGCCAGCAGCCAAGGTTCCGACGGTTACAATGAGCAGTTCTTC. Protein: CASSQGSDGYNEQFF.

The chain is built from TRBV29-1 and TRBJ2-3; tentative D call: TRBD1 (6 bases). The CDR3 loop spans 16 amino acids. V was shortened by 5 bases and J by 2 bases, with 20 bases between the two germline ends. From germline, CDR1 is SQVTM and CDR2 ANQGSEA. The CDR3 here is CSVRRDRGQPTDTQYF. The CDR3 DNA reads TGCAGCGTTAGGCGCGATAGGGGACAACCCACAGATACGCAGTATTTT.

This chain's CDR3 is CASSQGLAGSYEQYF. Here the CDR3 DNA reads TGTGCCAGCAGCCAAGGACTAGCGGGGTCCTACGAGCAGTACTTC. This sequence joins TRBV13 and TRBJ2-7, with 12 bases that match TRBD2. Germline V gene lookup returns CDR1 PRHDT and CDR2 FYEKMQ (reference sequence). With 5 bases clipped from V and 1 base from J, the junction kept 3 bases outside the gene matches. This CDR3 is built from 15 residues.

This clone has only one observation. The genes are TRBV2 and TRBJ1-5; maybe TRBD1 (5 bases). The V end lost 5 bases, the J end lost 5 bases, and 13 bases lay between the germline ends. Germline V gene data show CDR1 as SNHLY and CDR2 as FYNNEI. The CDR3 has 14 residues. In nucleotides, the CDR3 is TGTGCCAGCAGTCCAGGGATTGCCGATCAGCCCCAGCATTTT. It is translated as CASSPGIADQPQHF.